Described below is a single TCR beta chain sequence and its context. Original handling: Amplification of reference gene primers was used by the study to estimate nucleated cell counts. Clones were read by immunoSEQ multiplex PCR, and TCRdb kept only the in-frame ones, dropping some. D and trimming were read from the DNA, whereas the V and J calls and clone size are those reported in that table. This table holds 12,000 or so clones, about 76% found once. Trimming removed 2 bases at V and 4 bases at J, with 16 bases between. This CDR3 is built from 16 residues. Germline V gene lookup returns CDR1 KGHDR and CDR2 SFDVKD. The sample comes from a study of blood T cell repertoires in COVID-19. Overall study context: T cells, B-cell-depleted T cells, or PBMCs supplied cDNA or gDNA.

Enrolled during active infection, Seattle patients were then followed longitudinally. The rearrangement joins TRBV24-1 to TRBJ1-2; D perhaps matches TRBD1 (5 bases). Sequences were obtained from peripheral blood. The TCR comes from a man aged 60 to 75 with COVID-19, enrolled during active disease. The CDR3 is CATSDSPGARAYGYTF. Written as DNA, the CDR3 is TGTGCCACCAGTGATTCCCCTGGGGCCAGAGCCTATGGCTACACCTTC.